This TCR beta chain was identified in a study of CD8+ T cells in alopecia areata. The study's findings and limits: Scalp sequencing also captures normal skin's resident alphabeta T cells.

As for this clone: As yet, its antigen is unknown.

Sequencing relied on a cDNA template that was reverse transcribed from extracted RNA. Assay used: immunoSEQ multiplex PCR; TCRdb lists only in-frame clones, some missing. Counted here are about 140,000 clones, 55% occurring once; the ten biggest clones make up 4.8%. What was sequenced was CD4+ T cells sorted from blood. This receptor was obtained from a human donor in good health.

The CDR3 coding sequence is TGCAGCGTTGGTCAAAAACAAGAGACCCAGTACTTC. Translating gives CSVGQKQETQYF. The chain is built from TRBV29-1 and TRBJ2-5; no firm D call. This CDR3 comprises 12 residues. Trimming stripped 4 bases from V and 2 bases from J, with 8 bases between. CDR1 and CDR2 (germline): SQVTM, ANQGSEA.